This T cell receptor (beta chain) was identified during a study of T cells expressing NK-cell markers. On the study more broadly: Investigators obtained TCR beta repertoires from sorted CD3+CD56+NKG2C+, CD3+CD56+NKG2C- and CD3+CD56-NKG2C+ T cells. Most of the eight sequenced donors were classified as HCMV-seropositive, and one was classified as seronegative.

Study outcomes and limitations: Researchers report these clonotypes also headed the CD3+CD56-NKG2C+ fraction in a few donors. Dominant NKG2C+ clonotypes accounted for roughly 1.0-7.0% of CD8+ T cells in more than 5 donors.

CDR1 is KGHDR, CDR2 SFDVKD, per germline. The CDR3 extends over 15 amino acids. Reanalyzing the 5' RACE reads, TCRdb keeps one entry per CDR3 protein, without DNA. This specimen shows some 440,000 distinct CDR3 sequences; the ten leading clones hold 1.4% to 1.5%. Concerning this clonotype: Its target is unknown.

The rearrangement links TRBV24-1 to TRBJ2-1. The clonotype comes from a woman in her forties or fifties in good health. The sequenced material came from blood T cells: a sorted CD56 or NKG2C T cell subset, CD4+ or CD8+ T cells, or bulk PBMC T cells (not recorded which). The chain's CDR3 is CATSEATYLYNEQFF.